The 24 T cell receptor beta chains below come from one sample, sequenced in a study of cytomegalovirus exposure and HLA in healthy donors. 60 Vbeta and 13 Jbeta primers were used in PCR. Sequencing used immunoSEQ multiplex PCR; TCRdb keeps in-frame clones, though not all of them. Here the sample spans 100,000 to 150,000 clones, about 79% being singletons. The sequenced sample was PBMCs. Source of these receptors: a female donor in good health and CMV-seropositive.

The V and J genes are TRBV7-9 and TRBJ2-2; a possible D gene is TRBD2 (5 bases). Germline V gives CDR1 SEHNR, CDR2 FQNEAQ (reference sequence). The CDR3 spans 15 residues. Trimming took off 5 bases at V and 0 bases at J, with 10 bases between the two ends. Written as DNA, the CDR3 is TGTGCCAGCAGCCCGGACTTCGCGAACACCGGGGAGCTGTTTTTT. Translation gives CASSPDFANTGELFF.

The DNA for the CDR3 is TGTGCCAGCTCGCTAGCGACTAATTACAATGAGCAGTTCTTC. Translating it yields CASSLATNYNEQFF. The chain couples TRBV19 to TRBJ2-1; TRBD2 is a possible D gene (6 bases). V was shortened by 9 bases and J by 4 bases, with 16 bases between the two germline ends. The CDR3 covers 14 residues. CDR1 is LNHDA and CDR2 is SQIVND in the germline V gene (reference sequence). Full variable domain (remainder filled in from reference TRBV19 and TRBJ2-1): DGGITQSPKYLFRKEGQNVTLSCEQNLNHDAMYWYRQDPGQGLRLIYYSQIVNDFQKGDIAEGYSVSREKKESFPLTVTSAQKNPTAFYLCASSLATNYNEQFFGPGTRLTVL.

The chain carries TRBV18 and TRBJ2-7, with D perhaps TRBD1 (7 bases). CDR3 length: 18 amino acids. Deletions cut 4 bases from V and 1 base from J, with 23 bases between. From germline, CDR1 is KGHSH and CDR2 LQKENI. The CDR3 sequence is CASSRGLLSEQGSYEQYF. CDR3 sequence (DNA): TGTGCCAGCTCACGGGGACTCCTAAGTGAACAGGGGTCCTACGAGCAGTACTTC.

The chain recombines TRBV5-6 with TRBJ2-5; 14 bases are a match to TRBD2. Losses at the gene ends were 2 bases for V and 7 bases for J; bases not matched to a gene: 13. CDR1 SGHDT and CDR2 YYEEEE come from the germline V gene. The CDR3 contains 18 residues. The DNA of the CDR3 is TGTGCCAGCAGCTTCGCGACTAGCGGGAGGGCTCTAATGGGGACCCAGTACTTC. This encodes CASSFATSGRALMGTQYF. Filled out from reference TRBV5-6 and TRBJ2-5, the complete variable domain reads DAGVTQSPTHLIKTRGQQVTLRCSPKSGHDTVSWYQQALGQGPQFIFQYYEEEERQRGNFPDRFSGHQFPNYSSELNVNALLLGDSALYLCASSFATSGRALMGTQYFGPGTRLLVL.

The chain uses TRBV2 and TRBJ2-7, with 8 bases identical to TRBD1. CDR1 SNHLY and CDR2 FYNNEI come from the germline V gene. This CDR3 spans 15 amino acids. Unmatched junction bases numbered 10, after V lost 6 bases and J lost 3 bases. CDR3 loop: CASRRQGSVLYEQYF. Here the CDR3 DNA reads TGTGCCAGCAGACGACAGGGGTCGGTACTCTACGAGCAGTACTTC.

This clone was recorded a few times. The CDR3 loop is CASSIGTGIPVEQYF. In DNA form, the CDR3 reads TGTGCCAGCAGTATAGGGACAGGGATTCCGGTCGAGCAGTACTTC. This chain connects TRBV28 to TRBJ2-7; 9 bases map to TRBD1. From germline, CDR1 is MDHEN and CDR2 SYDVKM. Germline trimming cut 5 bases from V and 6 bases from J; bases unmatched to any gene: 11. This CDR3 has 15 residues.

CDR3: CASKTSGGNEQFF. The CDR3 DNA reads as TGCGCCAGCAAGACTAGCGGGGGAAATGAGCAGTTCTTC. The chain joins TRBV5-1 to TRBJ2-1, with 12 bases aligning to TRBD2. The ends lost 6 bases at V and 7 bases at J; junction bases unmatched: 2. The V gene's germline CDR1 is SGHRS and CDR2 YFSETQ. CDR3 length: 13 residues.

CDR3 in DNA: TGCGCCAGCAGCACCTCCCCGTCTGGACAGGGCGTCACCTACGAGCAGTACTTC. It translates to CASSTSPSGQGVTYEQYF. The chain links TRBV5-1 to TRBJ2-7; 8 bases are a match to TRBD1. Per the germline V gene, CDR1 is SGHRS and CDR2 is YFSETQ. This CDR3 is 18 amino acids long. Germline trimming cut 4 bases from V and 2 bases from J; bases unmatched to any gene: 17.

V usage is TRBV27 and J usage is TRBJ2-2, with 8 bases identical to TRBD1. Germline values: CDR1 MNHEY, CDR2 SMNVEV (reference sequence). The trim removed 8 bases at V and 4 bases at J, leaving 12 bases unmatched. The CDR3 is made up of 16 amino acids. The CDR3 bases are TGTGCCAGCGGGACAATCAGGGGGCTCGGCACCGGGGAGCTGTTTTTT. Translation gives CASGTIRGLGTGELFF.

The chain uses TRBV6-4 and TRBJ2-3; D unclear. The germline V gene encodes CDR1 MRHNA and CDR2 SNTAGT. The V end lost 4 bases, the J end lost 5 bases, and 10 bases lay between the germline ends. This CDR3 is 13 amino acids long. This chain's CDR3 is CASSVGPEDTQYF. For the CDR3, the DNA is TGTGCCAGCAGTGTTGGCCCCGAAGATACGCAGTATTTT.

The V gene is TRBV23-1, the J gene TRBJ1-2, with D possibly TRBD1 on 5 matching bases. TRBV23-1 is an open reading frame, and its role is uncertain. The CDR3 runs 13 residues. Trimming stripped 0 bases from V and 8 bases from J, with 10 bases between. CDR3 in amino acids: CASSQSNRTGYTF. Here the CDR3 DNA reads TGCGCCAGCAGTCAATCGAACAGGACCGGCTACACCTTC.

This chain joins TRBV6-6 and TRBJ2-1, with 9 bases aligning to TRBD1. V was pared by 7 bases and J by 8 bases, with 12 bases of the junction left unmatched. This CDR3 region has 15 residues. CDR1 is MNHNY, CDR2 SVGAGI, per germline (reference sequence). Written as DNA, the CDR3 is TGTGCCAGCACACGTGGGACAGGGCATTCGTATGAGCAGTTCTTC. Encoded protein: CASTRGTGHSYEQFF.

The genes are TRBV4-1 and TRBJ2-3; 11 nucleotides agree with TRBD2. Germline V gives CDR1 MGHRA, CDR2 YSYEKL. The CDR3 totals 17 residues. The V and J ends lost 2 bases and 0 bases, in that order; junction bases with no gene match: 4. CDR3 protein: CASSQRIAGGSTDTQYF. CDR3 bases: TGCGCCAGCAGCCAACGTATAGCGGGAGGGAGCACAGATACGCAGTATTTT.

This clone was picked up a small number of times. The chain carries TRBV5-1 and TRBJ2-7; D is perhaps TRBD1 (5 bases). Between the trimmed V and J ends, which lost 1 base and 3 bases, there was a span of 11 bases. This CDR3 contains 14 residues. In germline, CDR1 is SGHRS, CDR2 YFSETQ. The CDR3 loop reads CASSLSPGNYEQYF. CDR3 nucleotide sequence: TGCGCCAGCAGCTTGTCTCCAGGGAACTACGAGCAGTACTTC.

The chain joins TRBV21-1 to TRBJ2-3; TRBD2, the table's D call, lacks a check against the DNA. TRBV21-1 is given as a pseudogene. The CDR3 consists of 13 residues. This chain's CDR3 is CASIPPESNTQYF. The CDR3 coding sequence is TGTGCCAGTATCCCTCCGGAGTCTAATACGCAGTATTTT.

This chain uses TRBV11-2 with TRBJ1-1; 7 bases fit TRBD1. This CDR3 spans 14 amino acids. With 3 bases clipped from V and 5 bases from J, the junction kept 6 bases outside the gene matches. Germline V CDR1 and CDR2: SGHAT, FQNNGV. The CDR3 DNA reads as TGTGCCAGCAGCTTCGGACAGGTCGGAACTGAAGCTTTCTTT. Protein: CASSFGQVGTEAFF. Drawing the rest from reference TRBV11-2 and TRBJ1-1, the complete variable domain is EAGVAQSPRYKIIEKRQSVAFWCNPISGHATLYWYQQILGQGPKLLIQFQNNGVVDDSQLPKDRFSAERLKGVDSTLKIQPAKLEDSAVYLCASSFGQVGTEAFFGQGTRLTVV.

CDR3 protein: CASSPLAGIADTQYF. In DNA form, the CDR3 reads TGTGCCAGCAGTCCACTAGCGGGAATCGCAGATACGCAGTATTTT. V usage is TRBV7-7 and J usage is TRBJ2-3, with 10 bases that match TRBD2. The V and J ends lost 6 bases and 4 bases, in that order; junction bases with no gene match: 7. Germline CDR1 SSHAT, CDR2 FNYEAQ (reference sequence). The CDR3 is 15 amino acids.

With regard to this clone: One end of the junction does not line up with germline, which may come from a read error. This chain links TRBV2 with TRBJ2-7; D might be TRBD2 (6 bases). Germline V lookup: CDR1 SNHLY, CDR2 FYNNEI. The length of the CDR3 is 13 residues. The CDR3, as DNA: TGTGCCAGCAGTCCACGGGAGTCCTCCGAGCAGTACTTC. Translating gives CASSPRESSEQYF.

J is TRBJ2-1 and V is TRBV5-8; D is uncertain. Trimming stripped 2 bases from V and 0 bases from J, with 6 bases between. This CDR3 has 14 residues. From germline, CDR1 is SGHTS and CDR2 YDEGEE. CDR3 nucleotide sequence: TGTGCCAGCAGCTTCAAGAGCTCCTACAATGAGCAGTTCTTC. Translated: CASSFKSSYNEQFF.

The rearrangement uses TRBV27 and TRBJ2-2; TRBD2 is a possible D gene (5 bases). The CDR3 totals 14 residues. Per germline, CDR1 MNHEY and CDR2 SMNVEV (reference sequence). Trimming shortened V by 2 bases and J by 6 bases, and 10 bases separated the two germline ends. The CDR3: CASSLAPSPGELFF. CDR3 DNA: TGTGCCAGCAGTTTAGCCCCTAGCCCCGGGGAGCTGTTTTTT.

The chain's CDR3 is CASSLSRASNQPQHF. The CDR3 region has the DNA TGCGCCAGCAGCTTGTCCAGGGCTAGCAATCAGCCCCAGCATTTT. The chain uses TRBV5-1 and TRBJ1-5, with a possible D match to TRBD1 (5 bases). Trimming took 1 base from V and 0 from J, leaving 8 bases between them. Germline V lookup: CDR1 SGHRS, CDR2 YFSETQ. This CDR3 is built from 15 residues.

The chain couples TRBV5-1 to TRBJ1-2; D is possibly TRBD1 (5 bases). CDR3 length: 13 residues. Between the trimmed V and J ends, which lost 4 bases and 3 bases, there was a span of 10 bases. Germline assignment: CDR1 SGHRS and CDR2 YFSETQ. CDR3 region: CASSLQDDYGYTF. The CDR3 region has the DNA TGCGCCAGCAGCCTACAGGACGACTATGGCTACACCTTC.

Only one count was recorded for this clone. The chain uses TRBV20-1 and TRBJ2-3; a possible D gene is TRBD1 (5 bases). The CDR3 length is 11 residues. Germline loops: CDR1 DFQATT, CDR2 SNEGSKA (reference sequence). V lost 4 bases and J lost 7, with 9 bases in between. Here the CDR3 DNA reads TGCAGTGCTACCAGGGATAATACGCAGTATTTT. Protein sequence: CSATRDNTQYF.

This clone was detected a few times. The rearrangement uses TRBV4-2 and TRBJ2-1; 14 positions agree with TRBD2. Germline CDR1 reads LGHNA; CDR2 reads YNFKEQ. CDR3 length: 15 residues. V lost 7 bases, J lost 9 bases, and 8 bases stayed unmatched. In DNA, the CDR3 is TGTGCCAGCACCCTGACTAGCGGGGGGGCGAGTGAGCAGTTCTTC. Translating it yields CASTLTSGGASEQFF.